This T cell receptor beta chain is drawn from a study of cytomegalovirus exposure and HLA in healthy donors. This clone came up a few times. Its antigen is unknown. Overall study results and limits: A list of 164 TCR beta chains associated with cytomegalovirus was given.

Assay used: immunoSEQ multiplex PCR; TCRdb lists only in-frame clones, some missing. The sample has 200,000 to 250,000 clones, 75% to 90% seen once; the top ten hold roughly 6%. This CDR3 is built from 14 residues. J lost 8 bases, V lost 4 bases, and 6 bases had no gene match. Germline CDR1 reads SGHRS; CDR2 reads YFSETQ. J is TRBJ2-4 and V is TRBV5-1; TRBD2 matches at 10 bases. This clonotype originated in a woman under 30 in good health and CMV-seronegative. Material for sequencing was PBMCs. The CDR3 region is CASSHTSGEDIQYF. The CDR3 bases are TGCGCCAGCAGCCACACTAGCGGGGAAGACATTCAGTACTTC.